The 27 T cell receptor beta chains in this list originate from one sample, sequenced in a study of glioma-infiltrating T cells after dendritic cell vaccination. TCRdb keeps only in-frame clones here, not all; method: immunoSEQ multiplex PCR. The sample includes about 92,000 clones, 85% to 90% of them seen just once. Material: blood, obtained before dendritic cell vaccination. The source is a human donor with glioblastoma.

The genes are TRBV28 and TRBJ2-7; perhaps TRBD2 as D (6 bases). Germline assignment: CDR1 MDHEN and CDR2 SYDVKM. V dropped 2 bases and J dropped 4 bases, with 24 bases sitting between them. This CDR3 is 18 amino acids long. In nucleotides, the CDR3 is TGTGCCAGCAGTTTACCTACAACAACACGGATCAGCGGGTACGAGCAGTACTTC. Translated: CASSLPTTTRISGYEQYF.

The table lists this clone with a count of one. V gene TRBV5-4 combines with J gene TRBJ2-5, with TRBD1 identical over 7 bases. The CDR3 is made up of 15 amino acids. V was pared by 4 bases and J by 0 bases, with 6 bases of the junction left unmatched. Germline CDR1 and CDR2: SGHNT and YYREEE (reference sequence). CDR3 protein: CASSQKGQYQETQYF. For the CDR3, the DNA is TGTGCCAGCAGCCAGAAGGGACAGTACCAAGAGACCCAGTACTTC.

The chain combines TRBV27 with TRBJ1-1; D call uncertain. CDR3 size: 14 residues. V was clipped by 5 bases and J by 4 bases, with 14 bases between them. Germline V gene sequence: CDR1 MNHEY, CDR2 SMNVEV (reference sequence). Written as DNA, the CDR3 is TGTGCCAGCAGTGAGGGATCAGCGGTCACTGAAGCTTTCTTT. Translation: CASSEGSAVTEAFF.

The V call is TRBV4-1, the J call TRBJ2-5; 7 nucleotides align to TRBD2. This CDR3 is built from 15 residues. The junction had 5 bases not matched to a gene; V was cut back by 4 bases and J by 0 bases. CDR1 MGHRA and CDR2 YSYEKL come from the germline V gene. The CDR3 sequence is CASSPGGVYQETQYF. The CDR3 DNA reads TGCGCCAGCAGCCCGGGAGGTGTGTACCAAGAGACCCAGTACTTC.

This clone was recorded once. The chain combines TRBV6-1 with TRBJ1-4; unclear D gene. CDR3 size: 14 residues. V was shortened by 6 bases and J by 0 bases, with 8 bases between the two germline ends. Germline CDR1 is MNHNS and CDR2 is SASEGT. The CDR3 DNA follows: TGTGCCAGCAGAACAGCAGCAACTAATGAAAAACTGTTTTTT. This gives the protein CASRTAATNEKLFF.

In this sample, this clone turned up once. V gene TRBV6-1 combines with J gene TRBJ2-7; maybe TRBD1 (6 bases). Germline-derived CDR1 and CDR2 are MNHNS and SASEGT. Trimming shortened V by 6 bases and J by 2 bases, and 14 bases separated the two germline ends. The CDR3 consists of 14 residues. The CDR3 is CASSRGQRTYEQYF. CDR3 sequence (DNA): TGTGCCAGCAGCCGCGGACAGAGAACCTACGAGCAGTACTTC.

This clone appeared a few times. CDR3 residues: CATSPRRNTEAFF. As DNA, the CDR3 is TGTGCCACCAGCCCTCGTCGGAACACTGAAGCTTTCTTT. The chain uses TRBV15 and TRBJ1-1, with D unclear. Germline CDR1 and CDR2: LNHNV and YYDKDF (reference sequence). V was pared by 5 bases and J by 1 base, with 8 bases between. CDR3 length equals 13 residues.

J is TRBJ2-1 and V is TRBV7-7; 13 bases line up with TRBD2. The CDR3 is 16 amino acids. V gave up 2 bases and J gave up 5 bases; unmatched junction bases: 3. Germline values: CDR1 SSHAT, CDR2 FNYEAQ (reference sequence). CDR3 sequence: CASSLTGLAGDNEQFF. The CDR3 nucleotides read TGTGCCAGCAGCTTAACAGGACTAGCGGGAGACAATGAGCAGTTCTTC. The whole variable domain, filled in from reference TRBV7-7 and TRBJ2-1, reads GAGVSQSPRYKVTKRGQDVTLRCDPISSHATLYWYQQALGQGPEFLTYFNYEAQPDKSGLPSDRFSAERPEGSISTLTIQRTEQRDSAMYRCASSLTGLAGDNEQFFGPGTRLTVL.

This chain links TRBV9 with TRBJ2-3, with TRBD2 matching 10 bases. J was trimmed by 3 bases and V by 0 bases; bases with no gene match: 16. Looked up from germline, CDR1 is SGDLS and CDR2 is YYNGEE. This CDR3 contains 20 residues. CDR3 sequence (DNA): TGTGCCAGCAGCGTAGAGGGCAGGGGCTCTAGCGGGAGAGGAACAGATACGCAGTATTTT. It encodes CASSVEGRGSSGRGTDTQYF.

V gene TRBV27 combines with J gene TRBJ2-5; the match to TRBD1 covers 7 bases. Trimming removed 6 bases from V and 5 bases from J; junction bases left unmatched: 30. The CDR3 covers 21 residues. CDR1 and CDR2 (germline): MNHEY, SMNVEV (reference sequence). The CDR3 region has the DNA TGTGCCAGCAGCCCACGGGTTCTTGGACAGGCTCCCCTAGAAGATTTGGAGACCCAGTACTTC. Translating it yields CASSPRVLGQAPLEDLETQYF.

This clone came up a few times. This CDR3 is CASSLKGSTGTSSYNEQFF. The CDR3 region has the DNA TGTGCCAGCAGCTTAAAGGGGTCTACCGGGACTAGCTCCTACAATGAGCAGTTCTTC. The chain employs TRBV7-9 and TRBJ2-1, with 8 bases matching TRBD2. The CDR3 totals 19 residues. Germline V gene data show CDR1 as SEHNR and CDR2 as FQNEAQ (reference sequence). V was pared by 2 bases and J by 0 bases, with 12 bases of the junction left unmatched.

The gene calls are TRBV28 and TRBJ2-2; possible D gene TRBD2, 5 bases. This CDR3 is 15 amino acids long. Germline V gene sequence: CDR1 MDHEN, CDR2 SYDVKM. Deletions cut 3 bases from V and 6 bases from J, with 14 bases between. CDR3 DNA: TGTGCCAGCAGTTTTGTGGACTCCGGGGCCGGGGAGCTGTTTTTT. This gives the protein CASSFVDSGAGELFF.

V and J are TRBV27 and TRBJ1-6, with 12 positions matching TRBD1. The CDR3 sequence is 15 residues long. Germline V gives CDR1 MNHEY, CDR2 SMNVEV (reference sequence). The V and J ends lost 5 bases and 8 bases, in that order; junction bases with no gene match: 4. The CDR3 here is CASSPGTGGYSPLHF. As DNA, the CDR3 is TGTGCCAGCAGTCCGGGGACAGGGGGCTATTCACCCCTCCACTTT.

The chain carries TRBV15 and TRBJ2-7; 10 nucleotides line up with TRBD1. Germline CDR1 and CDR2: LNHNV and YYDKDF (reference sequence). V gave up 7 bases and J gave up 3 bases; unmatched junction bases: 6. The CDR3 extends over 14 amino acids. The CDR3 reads CATNPDRGIYEQYF. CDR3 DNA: TGTGCCACCAACCCGGACAGGGGGATCTACGAGCAGTACTTC.

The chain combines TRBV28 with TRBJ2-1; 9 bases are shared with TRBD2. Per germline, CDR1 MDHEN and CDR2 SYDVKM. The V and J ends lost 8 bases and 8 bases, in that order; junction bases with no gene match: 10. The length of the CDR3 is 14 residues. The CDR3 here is CASLGLALGDEQFF. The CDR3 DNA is TGTGCCAGCCTGGGACTAGCCCTCGGTGATGAGCAGTTCTTC. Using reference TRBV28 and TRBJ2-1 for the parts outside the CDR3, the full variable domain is DVKVTQSSRYLVKRTGEKVFLECVQDMDHENMFWYRQDPGLGLRLIYFSYDVKMKEKGDIPEGYSVSREKKERFSLILESASTNQTSMYLCASLGLALGDEQFFGPGTRLTVL.

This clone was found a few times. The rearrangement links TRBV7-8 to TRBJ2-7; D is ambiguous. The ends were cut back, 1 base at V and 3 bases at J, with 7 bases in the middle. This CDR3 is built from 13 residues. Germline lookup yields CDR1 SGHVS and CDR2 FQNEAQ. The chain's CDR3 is CASSLDLSYEQYF. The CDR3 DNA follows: TGTGCCAGCAGCTTAGACTTGAGCTACGAGCAGTACTTC. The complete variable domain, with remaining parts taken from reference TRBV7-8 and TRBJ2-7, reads GAGVSQSPRYKVAKRGQDVALRCDPISGHVSLFWYQQALGQGPEFLTYFQNEAQLDKSGLPSDRFFAERPEGSVSTLKIQRTQQEDSAVYLCASSLDLSYEQYFGPGTRLTVT.

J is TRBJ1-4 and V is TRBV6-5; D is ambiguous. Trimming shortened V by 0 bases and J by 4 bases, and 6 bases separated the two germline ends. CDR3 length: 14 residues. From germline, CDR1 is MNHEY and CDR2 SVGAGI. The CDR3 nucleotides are TGTGCCAGCAGTTACTCCAGATATAATGAAAAACTGTTTTTT. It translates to CASSYSRYNEKLFF.

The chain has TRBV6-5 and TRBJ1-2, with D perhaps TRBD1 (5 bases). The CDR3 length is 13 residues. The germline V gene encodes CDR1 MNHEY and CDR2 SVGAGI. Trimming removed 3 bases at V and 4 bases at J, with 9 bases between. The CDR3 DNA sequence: TGTGCCAGCAGTTATCAGGGAACCTATGGCTACACCTTC. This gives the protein CASSYQGTYGYTF.

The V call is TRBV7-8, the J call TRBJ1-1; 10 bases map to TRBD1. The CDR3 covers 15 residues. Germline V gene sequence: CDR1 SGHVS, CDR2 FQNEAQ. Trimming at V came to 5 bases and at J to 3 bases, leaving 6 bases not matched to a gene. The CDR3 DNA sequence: TGTGCCAGCAGCCCACGGACAGGGGGTGACACTGAAGCTTTCTTT. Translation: CASSPRTGGDTEAFF.

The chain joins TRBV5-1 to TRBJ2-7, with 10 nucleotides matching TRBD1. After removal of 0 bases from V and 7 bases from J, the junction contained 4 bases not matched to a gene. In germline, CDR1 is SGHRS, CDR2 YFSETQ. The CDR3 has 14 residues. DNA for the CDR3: TGCGCCAGCAGCTTGGGACAGGGGGCGAAAGAGCAGTACTTC. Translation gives CASSLGQGAKEQYF.

CDR3 sequence: CAWWGGSLLAYGYTF. Here the CDR3 DNA reads TGTGCCTGGTGGGGGGGGTCTTTGCTCGCCTATGGCTACACCTTC. This sequence joins TRBV30 and TRBJ1-2; possible D gene TRBD1, 5 bases. The CDR3 runs 15 residues. With 5 bases removed from V and 4 bases from J, the gap between germline ends came to 20 bases. Germline CDR1 GTSNPN, CDR2 SVGIG (reference sequence).

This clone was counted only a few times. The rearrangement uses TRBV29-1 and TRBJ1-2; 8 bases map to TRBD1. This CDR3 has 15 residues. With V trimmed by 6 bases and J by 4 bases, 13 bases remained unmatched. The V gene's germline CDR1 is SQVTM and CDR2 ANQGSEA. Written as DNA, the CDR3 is TGCAGCGTCCTACCTACCACAGGGGGAGGCTATGGCTACACCTTC. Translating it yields CSVLPTTGGGYGYTF.

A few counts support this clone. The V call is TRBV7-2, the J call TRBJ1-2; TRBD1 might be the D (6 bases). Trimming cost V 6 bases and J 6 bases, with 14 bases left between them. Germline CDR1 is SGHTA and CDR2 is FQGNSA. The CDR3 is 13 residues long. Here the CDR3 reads CASSPTGSNGYTF. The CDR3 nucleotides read TGTGCCAGCAGTCCCACAGGGTCCAATGGCTACACCTTC.

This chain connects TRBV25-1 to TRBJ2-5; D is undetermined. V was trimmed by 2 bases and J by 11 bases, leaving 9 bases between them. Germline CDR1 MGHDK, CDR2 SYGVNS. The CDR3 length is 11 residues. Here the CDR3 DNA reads TGTGCCAGCAGTGAAGTGTTTGAGCAGTACTTC. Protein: CASSEVFEQYF.

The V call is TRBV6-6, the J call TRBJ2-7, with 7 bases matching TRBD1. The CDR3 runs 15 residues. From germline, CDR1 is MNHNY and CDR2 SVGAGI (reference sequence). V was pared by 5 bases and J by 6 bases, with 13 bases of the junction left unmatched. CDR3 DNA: TGTGCCAGCAGTCGCCGGAACAGGGGAACGGGCGAGCAGTACTTC. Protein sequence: CASSRRNRGTGEQYF.

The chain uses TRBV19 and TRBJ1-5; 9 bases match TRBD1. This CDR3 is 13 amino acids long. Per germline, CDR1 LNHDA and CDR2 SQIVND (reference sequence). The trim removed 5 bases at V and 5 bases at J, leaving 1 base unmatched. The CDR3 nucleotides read TGTGCCAGTAGTTGGACAGGGGATCAGCCCCAGCATTTT. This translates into CASSWTGDQPQHF.

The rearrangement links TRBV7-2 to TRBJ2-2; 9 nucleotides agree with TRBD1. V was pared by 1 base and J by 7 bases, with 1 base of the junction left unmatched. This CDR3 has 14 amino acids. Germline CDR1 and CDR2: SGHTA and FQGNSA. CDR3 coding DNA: TGTGCCAGCAGCTTAGGACAGGGGGTCGGGGAGCTGTTTTTT. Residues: CASSLGQGVGELFF.